This TCR beta chain is from a study of T cell changes during pregnancy in multiple sclerosis. Germline CDR1 MDHEN, CDR2 SYDVKM. J gave up 3 bases and V 11 bases, and 6 bases lay outside the gene matches. The CDR3 has 15 residues. Measured with immunoSEQ multiplex PCR; TCRdb has only the in-frame clones, and not every one. The sample contains about 33,000 clones, about 90% of which appear only once. Specimen: CD4+ T cells from peripheral blood mononuclear cells, collected in the third trimester of pregnancy. The J gene is TRBJ2-1, the V gene TRBV28; 14 nucleotides match TRBD2. The clonotype originates from a female donor in good health, enrolled as a control in a pregnancy study. The CDR3 DNA sequence: TGTGCCGCCCGGACTAGCGGGGGGAACTACAATGAGCAGTTCTTC. Amino acids: CAARTSGGNYNEQFF.